One and the same sample provided the 3 T cell receptor beta chains below, sequenced in a study of blood T cell repertoires in COVID-19. Sequencing was performed with immunoSEQ multiplex PCR; in TCRdb, only in-frame clones are kept and a portion is missing. The data hold about 200,000 clones, with around nine tenths observed a single time. The sample comprised peripheral blood. Receptors were obtained from a woman aged 40 to 55 who had recovered from COVID-19.

The gene calls are TRBV2 and TRBJ2-7; D perhaps matches TRBD2 (6 bases). The V end lost 5 bases, the J end lost 0 bases, and 11 bases lay between the germline ends. This CDR3 has 14 residues. The V gene's germline CDR1 is SNHLY and CDR2 FYNNEI. The CDR3 here is CASSYGTLSYEQYF. The DNA for the CDR3 is TGTGCCAGCAGTTACGGGACTCTCTCCTACGAGCAGTACTTC.

The rearrangement uses TRBV28 and TRBJ2-7; D might be TRBD1 (5 bases). This CDR3 has 12 amino acids. Germline V CDR1 and CDR2: MDHEN, SYDVKM. The germline V and J ends were trimmed by 3 bases and 5 bases, with 8 bases remaining between them. CDR3 region: CASSFQGDEQYF. In DNA form, the CDR3 reads TGTGCCAGCAGTTTCCAGGGTGACGAGCAGTACTTC.

The chain couples TRBV9 to TRBJ1-2; D uncertain. Germline V gene lookup returns CDR1 SGDLS and CDR2 YYNGEE. This CDR3 is built from 13 residues. V dropped 0 bases and J dropped 3 bases, with 6 bases sitting between them. Written as DNA, the CDR3 is TGTGCCAGCAGCGTAGGAACAGACTATGGCTACACCTTC. This translates into CASSVGTDYGYTF.